The clone carrying this T cell receptor (beta chain) has just a few counts. Its antigen is currently unknown. The sample originates from a study of tumor-infiltrating lymphocytes in primary liver carcinoma. In the study overall: The patient group consisted of men and women aged 30 to 69 years.

Researchers drew blood RNA from unsorted whole blood and extracted germline DNA as well. The study enrolled treatment-naive patients with chronic HBV infection. Roughly 4 milliliters of peripheral blood were collected before surgery. TCR beta cDNA was made from approximately 540 ng total RNA with a constant-region primer. Slightly modified ARM-PCR with three nested multiplex PCR rounds yielded TCR beta libraries. TCRdb re-derived calls from the multiplex PCR reads in MiXCR, one entry per CDR3 protein. The sample has roughly 180,000 distinct CDR3 sequences; roughly three fifths are singletons. Study-level results: Pairs of tumor regions overlapped more than tumor-adjacent and tumor-blood pairs did.

The sequence was obtained from a man aged 35-49 years with primary liver carcinoma and hepatitis B virus infection. Material for sequencing was peripheral blood.

The CDR3 DNA follows: TGCGCCAGCAGTGAGTCGGTAGCGGAATCCTACGAGCAGTACTTC. Translating gives CASSESVAESYEQYF. The V gene is TRBV10-2, the J gene TRBJ2-7, with D perhaps matching TRBD2 (6 bases). Trimming left V 0 bases short and J 1 base short, with 10 bases between. The CDR3 covers 15 residues. Per the germline V gene, CDR1 is WSHSY and CDR2 is SAAADI.